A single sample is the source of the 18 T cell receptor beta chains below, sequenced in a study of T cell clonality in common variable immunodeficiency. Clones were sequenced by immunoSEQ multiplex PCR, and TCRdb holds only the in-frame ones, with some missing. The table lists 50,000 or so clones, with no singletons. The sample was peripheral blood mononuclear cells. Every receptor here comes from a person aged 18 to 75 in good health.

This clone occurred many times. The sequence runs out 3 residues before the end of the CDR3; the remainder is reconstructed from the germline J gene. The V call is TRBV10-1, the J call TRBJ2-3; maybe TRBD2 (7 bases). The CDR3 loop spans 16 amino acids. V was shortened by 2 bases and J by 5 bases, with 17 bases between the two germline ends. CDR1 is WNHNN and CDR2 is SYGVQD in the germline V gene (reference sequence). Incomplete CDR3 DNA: TGCGCCAGCAGTGAGCGTGCGGGGGCGCGCGTAGATACG. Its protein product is CASSERAGARVDT. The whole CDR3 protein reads CASSERAGARVDTQYF.

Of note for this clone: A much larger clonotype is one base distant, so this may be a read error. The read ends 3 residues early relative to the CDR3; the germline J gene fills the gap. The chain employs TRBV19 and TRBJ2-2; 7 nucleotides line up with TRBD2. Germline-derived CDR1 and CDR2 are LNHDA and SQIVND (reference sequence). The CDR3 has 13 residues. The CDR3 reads CASSRGGYEKLFF. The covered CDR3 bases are TGTGCCAGTAGTCGCGGGGGTTACGAAAAG.

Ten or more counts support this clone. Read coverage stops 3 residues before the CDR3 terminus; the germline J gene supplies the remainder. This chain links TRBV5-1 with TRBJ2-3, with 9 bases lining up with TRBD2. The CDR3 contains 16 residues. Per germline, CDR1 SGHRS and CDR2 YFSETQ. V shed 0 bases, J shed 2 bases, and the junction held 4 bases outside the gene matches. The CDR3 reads CASSLGAGGLTDTQYF. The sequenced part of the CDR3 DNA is TGCGCCAGCAGCTTGGGAGCGGGGGGTCTCACAGATACG. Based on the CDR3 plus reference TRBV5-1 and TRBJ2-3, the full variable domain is KAGVTQTPRYLIKTRGQQVTLSCSPISGHRSVSWYQQTPGQGLQFLFEYFSETQRNKGNFPGRFSGRQFSNSRSEMNVSTLELGDSALYLCASSLGAGGLTDTQYFGPGTRLTVL.

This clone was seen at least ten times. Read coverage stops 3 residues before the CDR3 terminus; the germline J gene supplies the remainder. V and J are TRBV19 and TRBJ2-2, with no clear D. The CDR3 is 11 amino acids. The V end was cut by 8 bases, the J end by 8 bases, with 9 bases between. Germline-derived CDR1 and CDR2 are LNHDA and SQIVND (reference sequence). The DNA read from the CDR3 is TGTGCCAGTGGCACTAATGGGGAG. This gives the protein CASGTNGE. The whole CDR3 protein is CASGTNGELFF.

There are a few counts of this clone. The CDR3 here is CASSNTGTSDQYF. CDR3 DNA (partial): TGTGCCAGCAGCAATACCGGGACTAGCGAT. The rearrangement joins TRBV7-2 to TRBJ2-4, with 10 bases that match TRBD2. The CDR3 end is not reached by the read, which stops 3 residues before it; the germline J gene fills it in. Germline V gives CDR1 SGHTA, CDR2 FQGNSA. The CDR3 sequence is 13 residues long.

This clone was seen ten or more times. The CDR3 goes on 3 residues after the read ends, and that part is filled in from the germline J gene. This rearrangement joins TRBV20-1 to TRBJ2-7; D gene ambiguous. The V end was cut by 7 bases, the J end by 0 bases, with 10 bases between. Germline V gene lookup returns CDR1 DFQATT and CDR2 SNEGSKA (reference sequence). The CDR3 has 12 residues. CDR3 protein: CSVHASSYEQYF. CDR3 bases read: TGCAGTGTGCACGCTAGCTCCTACGAG.

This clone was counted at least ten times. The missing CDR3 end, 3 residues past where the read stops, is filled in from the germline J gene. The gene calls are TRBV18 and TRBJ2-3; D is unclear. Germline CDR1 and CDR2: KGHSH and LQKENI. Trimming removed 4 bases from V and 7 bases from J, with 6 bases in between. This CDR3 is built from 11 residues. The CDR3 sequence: CASSLKNTQYF. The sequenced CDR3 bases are TGTGCCAGCTCACTAAAAAATACG.

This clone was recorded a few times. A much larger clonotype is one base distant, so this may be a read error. The sequenced CDR3 bases are TGTGCCGCAGGCCCCGGTGTTCAGGCTGGTGAAAAG. It specifies CAAGPGVQAGEK. The whole CDR3 protein reads CAAGPGVQAGEKLFF. The chain recombines TRBV19 with TRBJ2-2; D remains unclear. The read ends 3 residues early relative to the CDR3; the germline J gene fills the gap. CDR3 length equals 15 residues. Germline CDR1 LNHDA, CDR2 SQIVND (reference sequence).

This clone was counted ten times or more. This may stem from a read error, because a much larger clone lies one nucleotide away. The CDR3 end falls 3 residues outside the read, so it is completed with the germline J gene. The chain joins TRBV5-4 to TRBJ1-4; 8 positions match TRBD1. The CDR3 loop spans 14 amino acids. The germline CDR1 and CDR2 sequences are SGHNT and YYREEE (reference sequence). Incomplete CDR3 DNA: TGTGCCAGCAGCTTGGACAGGGGGGCCAACGTA. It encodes CASSLDRGANV. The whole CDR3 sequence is CASSLDRGANVLFF.

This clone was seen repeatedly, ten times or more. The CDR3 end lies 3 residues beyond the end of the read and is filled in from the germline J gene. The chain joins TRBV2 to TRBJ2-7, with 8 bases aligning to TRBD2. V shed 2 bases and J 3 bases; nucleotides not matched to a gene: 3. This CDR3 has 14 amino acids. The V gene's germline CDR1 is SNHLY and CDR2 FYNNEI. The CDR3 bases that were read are TGTGCCAGCAGTGAACCGGGGACTAGCTACGAG. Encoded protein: CASSEPGTSYE. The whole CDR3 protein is CASSEPGTSYEQYF.

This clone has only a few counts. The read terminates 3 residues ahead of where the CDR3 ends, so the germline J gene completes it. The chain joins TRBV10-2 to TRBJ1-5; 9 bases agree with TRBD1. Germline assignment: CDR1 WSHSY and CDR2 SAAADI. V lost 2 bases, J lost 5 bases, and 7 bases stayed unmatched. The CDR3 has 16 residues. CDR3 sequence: CASSESFRDRDQPQHF. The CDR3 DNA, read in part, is TGCGCCAGCAGTGAGAGTTTTAGGGACAGGGATCAGCCC.

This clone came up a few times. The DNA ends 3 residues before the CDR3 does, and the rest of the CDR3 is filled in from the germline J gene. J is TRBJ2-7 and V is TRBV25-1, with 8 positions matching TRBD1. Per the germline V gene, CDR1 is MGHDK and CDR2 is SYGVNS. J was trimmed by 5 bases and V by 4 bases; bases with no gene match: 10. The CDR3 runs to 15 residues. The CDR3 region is CASSASGQGKNEQYF. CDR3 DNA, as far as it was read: TGTGCCAGCAGTGCCTCAGGACAGGGTAAGAACGAG.

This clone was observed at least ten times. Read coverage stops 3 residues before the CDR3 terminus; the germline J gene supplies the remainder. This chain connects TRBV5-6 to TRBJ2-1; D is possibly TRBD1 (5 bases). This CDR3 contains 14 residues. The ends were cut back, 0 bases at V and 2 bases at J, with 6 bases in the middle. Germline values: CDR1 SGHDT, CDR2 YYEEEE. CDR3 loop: CASSLGQTYNEQFF. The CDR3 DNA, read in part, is TGTGCCAGCAGCTTGGGACAGACCTACAATGAG.

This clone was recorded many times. CDR3 sequence reads: CASSTSGVSRYEQYF. The CDR3 DNA, read in part, is TGTGCCAGTAGTACCTCAGGGGTTTCTCGGTACGAG. The chain carries TRBV19 and TRBJ2-7; tentatively, D is TRBD1 (6 bases). The CDR3 end falls 3 residues outside the read, so it is completed with the germline J gene. V shed 4 bases and J shed 4 bases, with 17 bases lying between them. Germline V gene lookup returns CDR1 LNHDA and CDR2 SQIVND (reference sequence). The CDR3 has 15 residues. Full variable domain (remainder filled in from reference TRBV19 and TRBJ2-7): DGGITQSPKYLFRKEGQNVTLSCEQNLNHDAMYWYRQDPGQGLRLIYYSQIVNDFQKGDIAEGYSVSREKKESFPLTVTSAQKNPTAFYLCASSTSGVSRYEQYFGPGTRLTVT.

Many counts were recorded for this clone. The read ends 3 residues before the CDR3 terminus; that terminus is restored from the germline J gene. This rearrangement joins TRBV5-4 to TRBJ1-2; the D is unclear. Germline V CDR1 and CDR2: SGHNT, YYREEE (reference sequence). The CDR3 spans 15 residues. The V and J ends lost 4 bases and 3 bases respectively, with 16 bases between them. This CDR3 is CASSPLQVEDYGYTF. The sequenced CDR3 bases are TGTGCCAGCAGCCCCTTGCAGGTAGAGGACTATGGC. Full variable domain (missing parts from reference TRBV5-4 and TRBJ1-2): ETGVTQSPTHLIKTRGQQVTLRCSSQSGHNTVSWYQQALGQGPQFIFQYYREEENGRGNFPPRFSGLQFPNYSSELNVNALELDDSALYLCASSPLQVEDYGYTFGSGTRLTVV.

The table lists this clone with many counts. CDR3 sequence: CASSESGNTEAFF. The CDR3 DNA, read in part, is TGTGCCAGCAGTGAGTCAGGGAACACTGAA. The rearrangement uses TRBV6-4 and TRBJ1-1, with D hard to call. The read terminates 3 residues before the CDR3 end, so the remaining end is supplied by the germline J gene. Trimming cost V 3 bases and J 1 base, with 6 bases left between them. This CDR3 is built from 13 residues. The germline gives CDR1 MRHNA, CDR2 SNTAGT.

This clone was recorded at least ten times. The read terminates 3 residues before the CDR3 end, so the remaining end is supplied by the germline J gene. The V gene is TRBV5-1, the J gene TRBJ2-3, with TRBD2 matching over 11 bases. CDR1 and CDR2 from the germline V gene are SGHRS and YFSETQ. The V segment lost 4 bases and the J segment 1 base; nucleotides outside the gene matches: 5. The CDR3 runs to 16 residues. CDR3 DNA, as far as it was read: TGCGCCAGCAGCAAACTAGCGGGGGCCGGCACAGATACG. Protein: CASSKLAGAGTDT. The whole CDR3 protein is CASSKLAGAGTDTQYF.

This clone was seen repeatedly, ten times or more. The covered CDR3 bases are TGTGCCAGCAGCTTAAGGGCAGGTGAG. It is translated as CASSLRAGE. In full, the CDR3 reads CASSLRAGEQFF. This chain joins TRBV11-3 and TRBJ2-1; D gene unclear. The read ends 3 residues before the CDR3 terminus; that terminus is restored from the germline J gene. CDR3 length: 12 residues. Trimming left V 2 bases short and J 9 bases short, with 8 bases between. Germline lookup yields CDR1 SGHNT and CDR2 YENEEA.